This entry concerns a single T cell receptor (beta chain). The antigen is undetermined. These data originate in a study of T cell responses to AZD1222 COVID-19 vaccine. Overall study findings and caveats: Rises in breadth and depth of Spike-specific TCRs came after two AZD1222 doses. Possibly, clonal diversity was underestimated; donors were largely white British and included more females.

Trimming removed 3 bases from V and 5 bases from J, with 11 bases in between. Germline-derived CDR1 and CDR2 are SGHRS and YFSETQ. The CDR3 length is 13 residues. Some clones are missing from TCRdb's copy, which holds only in-frame ones; the method was immunoSEQ multiplex PCR. The sample lists around 150,000 clones, about 80% occurring once. The source was peripheral blood, collected on day 0 of AZD1222 vaccination. The sequence came from an adult in good health. The gene calls are TRBV5-1 and TRBJ1-1; no clear D. The CDR3 spells CASSSFPETEAFF. The CDR3 DNA sequence: TGCGCCAGCAGCTCGTTCCCCGAGACTGAAGCTTTCTTT.